One T cell receptor beta chain is described in this entry. The antigen is not known. The data were taken from a study of cytomegalovirus exposure and HLA in healthy donors. General study results and limits: The study designated 164 TCR beta chains cytomegalovirus-associated. Previously analyzed data showed that most TCR beta V segments were productive at a frequency of about 87% or about 30%. Available immune exposure information covered CMV serostatus only. Rates of TCR association differed by HLA locus in a later analysis, with DRB1 highest and HLA-C lowest.

V was clipped by 5 bases and J by 1 base; unmatched bases: 5. The CDR3 totals 16 residues. Looked up from germline, CDR1 is SGHKS and CDR2 is YYEKEE (reference sequence). PCR was performed using 60 Vbeta and 13 Jbeta primers. Assay: immunoSEQ multiplex PCR; the TCRdb copy retains only in-frame clones and omits some. The profile covers some 250,000 clones, with roughly 87% appearing a single time and 5% to 6.5% taken by the ten largest. The sequence derives from a woman in her forties in good health and CMV-seropositive. The chain employs TRBV5-5 and TRBJ2-2, with 10 bases identical to TRBD2. Sequenced material: PBMCs. The chain's CDR3 is CASRAASGGNTGELFF. CDR3 coding DNA: TGTGCCAGCAGGGCCGCTAGCGGGGGGAACACCGGGGAGCTGTTTTTT.